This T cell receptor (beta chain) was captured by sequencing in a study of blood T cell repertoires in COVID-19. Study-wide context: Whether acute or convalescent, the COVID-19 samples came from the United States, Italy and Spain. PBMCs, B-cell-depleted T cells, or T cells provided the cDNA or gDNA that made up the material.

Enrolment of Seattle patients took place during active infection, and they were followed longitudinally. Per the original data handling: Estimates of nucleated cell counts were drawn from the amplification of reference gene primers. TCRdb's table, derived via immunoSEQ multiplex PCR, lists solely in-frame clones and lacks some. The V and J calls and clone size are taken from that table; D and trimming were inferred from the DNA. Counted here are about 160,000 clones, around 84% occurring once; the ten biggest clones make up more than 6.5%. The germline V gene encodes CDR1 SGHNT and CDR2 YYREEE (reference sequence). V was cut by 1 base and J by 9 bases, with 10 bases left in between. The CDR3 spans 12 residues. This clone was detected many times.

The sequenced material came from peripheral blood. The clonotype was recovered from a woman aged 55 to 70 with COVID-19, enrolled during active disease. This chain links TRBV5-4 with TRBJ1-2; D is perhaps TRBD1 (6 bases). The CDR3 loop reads CASSLLQGSYTF. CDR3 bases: TGTGCCAGCAGCTTGCTTCAGGGGAGCTACACCTTC.